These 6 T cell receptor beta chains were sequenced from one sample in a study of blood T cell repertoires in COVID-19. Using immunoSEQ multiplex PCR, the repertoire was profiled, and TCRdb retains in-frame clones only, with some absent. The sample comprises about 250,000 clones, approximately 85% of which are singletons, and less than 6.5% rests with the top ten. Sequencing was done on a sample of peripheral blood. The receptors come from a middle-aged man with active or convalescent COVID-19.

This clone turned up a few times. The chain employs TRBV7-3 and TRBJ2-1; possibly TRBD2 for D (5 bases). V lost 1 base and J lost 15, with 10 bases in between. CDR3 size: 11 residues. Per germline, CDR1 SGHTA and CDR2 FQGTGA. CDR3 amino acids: CASSLNGNLFF. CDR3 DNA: TGTGCCAGCAGCTTAAACGGGAACCTGTTCTTC.

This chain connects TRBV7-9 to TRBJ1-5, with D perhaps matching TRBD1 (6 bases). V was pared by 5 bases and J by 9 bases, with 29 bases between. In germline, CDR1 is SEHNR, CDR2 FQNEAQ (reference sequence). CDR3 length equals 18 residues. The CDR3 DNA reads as TGTGCCAGCAGCCTAGTGGGGGCAGGAGGTTCGTATAACGGGCCCCAGCATTTT. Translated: CASSLVGAGGSYNGPQHF.

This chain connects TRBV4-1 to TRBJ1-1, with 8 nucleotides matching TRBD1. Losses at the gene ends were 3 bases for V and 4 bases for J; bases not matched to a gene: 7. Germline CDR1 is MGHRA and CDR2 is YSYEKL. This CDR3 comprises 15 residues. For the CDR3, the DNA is TGCGCCAGCAGCCAGCCGGACAGGGTGGTCACTGAAGCTTTCTTT. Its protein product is CASSQPDRVVTEAFF.

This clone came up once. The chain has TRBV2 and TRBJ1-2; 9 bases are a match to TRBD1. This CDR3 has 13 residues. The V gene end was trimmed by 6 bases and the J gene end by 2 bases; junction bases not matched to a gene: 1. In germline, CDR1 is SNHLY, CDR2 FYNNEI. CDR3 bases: TGTGCCAGCAGCGGGACAGGGAACTATGGCTACACCTTC. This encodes CASSGTGNYGYTF.

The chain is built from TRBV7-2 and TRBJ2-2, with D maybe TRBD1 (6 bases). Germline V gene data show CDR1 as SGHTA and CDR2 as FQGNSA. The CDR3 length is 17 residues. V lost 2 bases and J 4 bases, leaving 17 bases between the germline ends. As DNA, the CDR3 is TGTGCCAGCAGCTTAATTGTAGGCAGGGGTCGCACCGGGGAGCTGTTTTTT. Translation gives CASSLIVGRGRTGELFF.

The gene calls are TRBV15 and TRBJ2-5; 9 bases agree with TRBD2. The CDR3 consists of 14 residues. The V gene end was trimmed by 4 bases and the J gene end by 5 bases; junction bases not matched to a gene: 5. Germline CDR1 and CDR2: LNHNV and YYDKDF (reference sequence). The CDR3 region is CATSTGTSMETQYF. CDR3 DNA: TGTGCCACCAGCACCGGGACTAGCATGGAGACCCAGTACTTC.